The clone carrying this T cell receptor (beta chain) showed up just a few times. This CDR3 region has 12 residues. The V gene's germline CDR1 is SNHLY and CDR2 FYNNEI. J was trimmed by 1 base and V by 8 bases; bases with no gene match: 2. The survey-level immunoSEQ assay was used. Sequencing used immunoSEQ multiplex PCR; TCRdb keeps in-frame clones, though not all of them. The data show tens of thousands of clones, around 70% seen once. The sample originates from a study of STAT5B mutations in CD4+ large granular lymphocyte leukemia. The clonotype originates from a human donor in good health. J is TRBJ2-7 and V is TRBV2; TRBD1 agrees at 7 bases. Material: CD4+ T cells from blood buffy coats. The CDR3 DNA reads TGTGCCAGCTTCAGGGGGTCCTACGAGCAGTACGTC. Its translation is CASFRGSYEQYV.